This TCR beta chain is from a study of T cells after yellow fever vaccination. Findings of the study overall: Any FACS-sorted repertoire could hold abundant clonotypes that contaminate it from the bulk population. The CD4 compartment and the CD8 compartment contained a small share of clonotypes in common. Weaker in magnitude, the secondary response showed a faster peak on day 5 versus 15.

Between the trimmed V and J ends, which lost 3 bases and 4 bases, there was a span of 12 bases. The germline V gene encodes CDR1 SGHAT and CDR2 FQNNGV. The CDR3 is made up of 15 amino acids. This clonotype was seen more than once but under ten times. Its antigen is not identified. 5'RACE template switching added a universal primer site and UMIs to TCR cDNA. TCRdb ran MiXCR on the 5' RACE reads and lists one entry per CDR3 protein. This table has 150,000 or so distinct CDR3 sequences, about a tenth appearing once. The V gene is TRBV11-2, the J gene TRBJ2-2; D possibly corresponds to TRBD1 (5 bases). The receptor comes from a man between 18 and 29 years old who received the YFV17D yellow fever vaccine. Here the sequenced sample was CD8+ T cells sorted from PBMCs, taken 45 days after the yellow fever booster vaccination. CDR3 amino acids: CASSFGRQSTGELFF. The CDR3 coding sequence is TGTGCCAGCAGCTTTGGAAGACAGAGCACCGGGGAGCTGTTTTTT.